Following are 5 T cell receptor beta chains from one sample sequenced in a study of cytomegalovirus exposure and HLA in healthy donors. The PCR employed 60 Vbeta primers together with 13 Jbeta primers. TCRdb's table, derived via immunoSEQ multiplex PCR, lists solely in-frame clones and lacks some. Of around 150,000 clones in the sample, 65% to 70% were seen once. Material: PBMCs. Receptor source: a woman aged 18-29 years in good health and CMV-seropositive.

The genes are TRBV15 and TRBJ1-1; 7 nucleotides align to TRBD1. The CDR3 has 14 residues. The junction had 5 bases not matched to a gene; V was cut back by 5 bases and J by 2 bases. Per the germline V gene, CDR1 is LNHNV and CDR2 is YYDKDF (reference sequence). The CDR3: CATSGWTGNTEAFF. The CDR3 coding sequence is TGTGCCACCAGCGGATGGACAGGAAACACTGAAGCTTTCTTT.

Written as DNA, the CDR3 is TGTGCCAGCAGTTACCAGACAGGCAGTGGGTTGGAAGCTTTCTTT. Its translation is CASSYQTGSGLEAFF. The chain uses TRBV6-6 and TRBJ1-1, with D tentatively TRBD1 (6 bases). CDR1 is MNHNY, CDR2 SVGAGI, per germline (reference sequence). Deletions cut 2 bases from V and 8 bases from J, with 18 bases between. This CDR3 is 15 amino acids long.

CDR3 in amino acids: CASSQQETQYF. The DNA of the CDR3 is TGCGCCAGCAGCCAGCAAGAGACCCAGTACTTC. The chain employs TRBV5-1 and TRBJ2-5; D uncertain. V was cut by 4 bases and J by 2 bases, with 3 bases left in between. Germline CDR1 and CDR2: SGHRS and YFSETQ. The CDR3 sequence is 11 residues long.

The DNA of the CDR3 is TGTGCCAGTAGTACCCAGGGGTACGGGGAGACCCAGTACTTC. Translation gives CASSTQGYGETQYF. The V call is TRBV19, the J call TRBJ2-5; a weak D match, TRBD1 (6 bases). The CDR3 is 14 amino acids. Trimming took 4 bases from V and 5 from J, leaving 14 bases between them. Germline CDR1 LNHDA, CDR2 SQIVND (reference sequence). Filled out from reference TRBV19 and TRBJ2-5, the complete variable domain reads DGGITQSPKYLFRKEGQNVTLSCEQNLNHDAMYWYRQDPGQGLRLIYYSQIVNDFQKGDIAEGYSVSREKKESFPLTVTSAQKNPTAFYLCASSTQGYGETQYFGPGTRLLVL.

V and J are TRBV9 and TRBJ2-1, with 8 nucleotides matching TRBD2. The germline V gene has CDR1 SGDLS and CDR2 YYNGEE. CDR3 length: 15 amino acids. Trimming cost V 4 bases and J 3 bases; bases outside gene matches: 6. The CDR3 protein is CASSPLTSDYNEQFF. The CDR3 DNA follows: TGTGCCAGCAGCCCACTGACTAGCGACTACAATGAGCAGTTCTTC.